The 31 T cell receptor beta chains below all came from one sample that was sequenced in a study of graft-versus-host responses after intestinal transplantation. Using immunoSEQ multiplex PCR, the repertoire was profiled, and TCRdb retains in-frame clones only, with some absent. Of about 97,000 clones in the sample, around 90% were seen once. Source: PBMCs, taken just under 460 days after intestinal transplant. These receptor sequences come from a human patient who received an intestinal transplant, so some T cells may come from the graft donor.

The chain links TRBV5-6 to TRBJ1-2, with TRBD1 identical over 7 bases. The CDR3 is made up of 16 amino acids. Germline CDR1 and CDR2: SGHDT and YYEEEE. V was clipped by 0 bases and J by 4 bases; unmatched bases: 9. The CDR3 sequence: CASSLALGDSRYGYTF. CDR3 bases: TGTGCCAGCAGCTTGGCCTTAGGGGACAGCCGCTATGGCTACACCTTC.

V usage is TRBV6-5 and J usage is TRBJ2-7; a possible D gene is TRBD1 (6 bases). The CDR3 runs 15 residues. V was clipped by 0 bases and J by 0 bases, with 9 bases between them. In germline, CDR1 is MNHEY, CDR2 SVGAGI. CDR3 region: CASSYSQGPSYEQYF. The CDR3 nucleotides read TGTGCCAGCAGTTACTCACAGGGCCCCTCCTACGAGCAGTACTTC.

The chain uses TRBV6-5 and TRBJ1-3, with D perhaps TRBD1 (5 bases). There are 15 residues in the CDR3. Germline V gene sequence: CDR1 MNHEY, CDR2 SVGAGI. The V gene lost 5 bases and the J gene lost 0 bases, with 11 bases spanning the gap. The DNA of the CDR3 is TGTGCCAGCAGTCGACAGTCGGGCTCTGGAAACACCATATATTTT. Amino acid sequence: CASSRQSGSGNTIYF.

The chain combines TRBV6-5 with TRBJ2-5, with 7 bases fitting TRBD1. The CDR3 consists of 14 residues. The ends lost 6 bases at V and 4 bases at J; junction bases unmatched: 8. Germline CDR1 MNHEY, CDR2 SVGAGI. The CDR3 coding sequence is TGTGCCAGCAGAGCAACAGGGGTAGTAGAGACCCAGTACTTC. Residues: CASRATGVVETQYF.

The J gene is TRBJ1-2, the V gene TRBV4-1; 10 bases agree with TRBD1. The CDR3 is 16 residues long. Germline trimming cut 0 bases from V and 10 bases from J; bases unmatched to any gene: 11. CDR1 MGHRA and CDR2 YSYEKL come from the germline V gene. This chain's CDR3 is CASSQEWLWGQGHYTF. In nucleotides, the CDR3 is TGCGCCAGCAGCCAAGAGTGGCTTTGGGGACAGGGGCACTACACCTTC.

The J gene is TRBJ2-3, the V gene TRBV4-1; D tentatively reads TRBD1 or TRBD2 (6 bases each). The CDR3 has 16 amino acids. Trimming stripped 0 bases from V and 2 bases from J, with 12 bases between. The germline gives CDR1 MGHRA, CDR2 YSYEKL. In DNA, the CDR3 is TGCGCCAGCAGCCAAGATGGGGGCGGGGACACAGATACGCAGTATTTT. This codes for CASSQDGGGDTDTQYF.

The chain couples TRBV6-4 to TRBJ2-1, with TRBD2 identical over 10 bases. V lost 0 bases to trimming and J lost 9 bases; unmatched junction nucleotides: 8. This CDR3 has 16 amino acids. Germline assignment: CDR1 MRHNA and CDR2 SNTAGT. The CDR3 nucleotides are TGTGCCAGCAGTGACTCGAGCGGGGGGGCCGTGAGTGAGCAGTTCTTC. Amino acids: CASSDSSGGAVSEQFF.

V usage is TRBV27 and J usage is TRBJ2-1; perhaps TRBD2 as D (7 bases). The V gene lost 2 bases and the J gene lost 4 bases, with 12 bases spanning the gap. The CDR3 consists of 15 residues. Germline assignment: CDR1 MNHEY and CDR2 SMNVEV (reference sequence). In DNA, the CDR3 is TGTGCCAGCAGTTTAATGGCGGGGGCTTACAATGAGCAGTTCTTC. This encodes CASSLMAGAYNEQFF.

This sequence joins TRBV5-1 and TRBJ1-5, with a tentative D call TRBD1 (5 bases). Germline-derived CDR1 and CDR2 are SGHRS and YFSETQ. Trimming pared 4 bases from V and 6 bases from J, leaving 17 bases between. This CDR3 is built from 15 residues. The CDR3 DNA reads TGCGCCAGCAGCCCCCAGGGTACCGCAGGTCAGCCCCAGCATTTT. Translated, it gives CASSPQGTAGQPQHF.

In regard to this clone: Here the CDR3 omits its conserved ending phenylalanine or tryptophan, so a read error is the likely source. The V and J genes are TRBV6-4 and TRBJ2-6; tentative D call: TRBD1 (5 bases). The CDR3 totals 16 residues. V was pared by 0 bases and J by 0 bases, with 6 bases between. CDR1 MRHNA and CDR2 SNTAGT come from the germline V gene. The CDR3 spells CASSDSRGSGANVLTC. The CDR3 DNA reads as TGTGCCAGCAGTGACTCAAGGGGCTCTGGGGCCAACGTCCTGACTTGC.

The chain joins TRBV12-2 to TRBJ2-3. TRBV12-2 is assigned pseudogene status. The CDR3 is 17 amino acids. The chain's CDR3 is CASRLAGGLSRTDTQYF. CDR3 coding DNA: TGTGCAAGTCGCTTAGCGGGGGGCCTGTCCCGCACAGATACGCAGTATTTT.

The chain uses TRBV9 and TRBJ2-1; TRBD2 matches at 13 bases. J was trimmed by 5 bases and V by 3 bases; bases with no gene match: 2. The CDR3 consists of 15 residues. Germline V gives CDR1 SGDLS, CDR2 YYNGEE. The DNA of the CDR3 is TGTGCCAGCAGCGGACTAGCGGGGGGTGACAATGAGCAGTTCTTC. As protein: CASSGLAGGDNEQFF.

This clone was seen once. The genes are TRBV25-1 and TRBJ1-1; 7 nucleotides agree with TRBD1. Germline CDR1 MGHDK, CDR2 SYGVNS. The V gene end was trimmed by 2 bases and the J gene end by 7 bases; junction bases not matched to a gene: 10. The CDR3 consists of 15 residues. This CDR3 is CASSEPKGARNEAFF. CDR3 DNA: TGTGCCAGCAGTGAACCGAAGGGGGCGCGGAATGAAGCTTTCTTT. Full variable domain (outside the CDR3, taken from reference TRBV25-1 and TRBJ1-1): EADIYQTPRYLVIGTGKKITLECSQTMGHDKMYWYQQDPGMELHLIHYSYGVNSTEKGDLSSESTVSRIRTEHFPLTLESARPSHTSQYLCASSEPKGARNEAFFGQGTRLTVV.

This chain joins TRBV10-2 and TRBJ1-5; D gene uncertain. The CDR3 runs 12 residues. CDR1 is WSHSY, CDR2 SAAADI, per germline. Between the trimmed V and J ends, which lost 6 bases and 9 bases, there was a span of 12 bases. Here the CDR3 DNA reads TGCGCCAGCAGCGATCTCAGGTTGCCCCAGCATTTT. Amino acid sequence: CASSDLRLPQHF.

The chain has TRBV5-1 and TRBJ2-7; the match to TRBD1 covers 7 bases. The CDR3 is 14 amino acids. Germline V CDR1 and CDR2: SGHRS, YFSETQ. Unmatched junction bases numbered 9, after V lost 3 bases and J lost 6 bases. The CDR3 loop reads CASSSGQVGTEQYF. CDR3 DNA sequence: TGCGCCAGCAGCTCTGGACAGGTAGGAACCGAGCAGTACTTC.

This chain connects TRBV7-8 to TRBJ1-1, with D tentatively TRBD1 (5 bases). The CDR3 contains 14 residues. Trimming left V 5 bases short and J 1 base short, with 11 bases between. CDR1 SGHVS and CDR2 FQNEAQ come from the germline V gene. CDR3 nucleotides: TGTGCCAGCAGCCTCCTTGGGGCGAACACTGAAGCTTTCTTT. Translated: CASSLLGANTEAFF.

This clone was recorded once. The rearrangement joins TRBV5-6 to TRBJ2-5; D is unresolved. The length of the CDR3 is 12 residues. CDR1 and CDR2 (germline): SGHDT, YYEEEE. The V and J ends lost 4 bases and 10 bases respectively, with 14 bases between them. This chain's CDR3 is CASSTTSTLQYF. The CDR3 DNA sequence: TGTGCCAGCAGCACAACCAGCACCCTCCAGTACTTC.

This clone was seen only a few times. The chain is built from TRBV6-1 and TRBJ1-2; D perhaps matches TRBD1 (5 bases). The germline gives CDR1 MNHNS, CDR2 SASEGT. The CDR3 consists of 12 residues. V lost 3 bases, J lost 8 bases, and 10 bases lay in between. The CDR3 loop reads CASSEGPLGYTF. The DNA of the CDR3 is TGTGCCAGCAGTGAGGGACCTCTCGGCTACACCTTC.

The J gene is TRBJ2-1, the V gene TRBV1; TRBD2 is the table's D call, not checked against the DNA. TRBV1 is recorded as a pseudogene. The CDR3 has 19 amino acids. CDR3 coding DNA: TGCACCAGCAGCCAAGACTCGATAGCGGGGGGCCGCTCCTACAATGAGCAGTTCTTC. Encoded protein: CTSSQDSIAGGRSYNEQFF.

The V and J genes are TRBV11-2 and TRBJ2-5; D not certain. The J call may be mistaken, given a closer DNA end match to TRBJ2-7. The CDR3 totals 10 residues. The V gene's germline CDR1 is SGHAT and CDR2 FQNNGV. As DNA, the CDR3 is TGTGCCAGCAGCTCCTACGAGCAGTACTTC. Translating it yields CASSSYEQYF.

This clone was detected a few times. V is TRBV5-4 and J is TRBJ1-1, with D possibly being TRBD1 (5 bases). CDR1 SGHNT and CDR2 YYREEE come from the germline V gene (reference sequence). This CDR3 contains 16 residues. With 4 bases removed from V and 6 bases from J, the gap between germline ends came to 22 bases. The CDR3 reads CASSPPPAGTLPEAFF. The CDR3 nucleotides are TGTGCCAGCAGCCCGCCGCCCGCCGGGACCTTACCTGAAGCTTTCTTT. Supplemented by reference TRBV5-4 and TRBJ1-1, the full variable domain reads ETGVTQSPTHLIKTRGQQVTLRCSSQSGHNTVSWYQQALGQGPQFIFQYYREEENGRGNFPPRFSGLQFPNYSSELNVNALELDDSALYLCASSPPPAGTLPEAFFGQGTRLTVV.

This clone was observed once. The chain is built from TRBV27 and TRBJ2-3, with 9 bases fitting TRBD2. V trimming: 6 bases; J trimming: 2 bases; junction bases outside the gene matches: 9. Germline V gives CDR1 MNHEY, CDR2 SMNVEV (reference sequence). The length of the CDR3 is 16 residues. Here the CDR3 reads CASSLPSGGPTDTQYF. For the CDR3, the DNA is TGTGCCAGCAGCCTTCCGAGCGGGGGGCCCACAGATACGCAGTATTTT.

The chain is built from TRBV19 and TRBJ1-5; D call uncertain. V shed 6 bases and J shed 0 bases, with 12 bases lying between them. Germline V gives CDR1 LNHDA, CDR2 SQIVND (reference sequence). The CDR3 length is 15 residues. This CDR3 is CASRPTAVSNQPQHF. DNA of the CDR3: TGTGCCAGTAGACCAACGGCGGTTAGCAATCAGCCCCAGCATTTT.

This chain joins TRBV6-6 and TRBJ1-5, with TRBD1 identical over 7 bases. V trimming: 2 bases; J trimming: 2 bases; junction bases outside the gene matches: 0. CDR1 is MNHNY, CDR2 SVGAGI, per germline (reference sequence). The CDR3 length is 14 residues. The CDR3 DNA follows: TGTGCCAGCAGTTACGGACAGGGCAATCAGCCCCAGCATTTT. As protein: CASSYGQGNQPQHF.

The V gene is TRBV6-5, the J gene TRBJ1-2; 9 nucleotides agree with TRBD1. The CDR3 totals 16 residues. The trim removed 1 base at V and 4 bases at J, leaving 7 bases unmatched. Germline CDR1 is MNHEY and CDR2 is SVGAGI. The CDR3 nucleotides read TGTGCCAGCAGTTACTTACAGGGGGCGCGGGTCTATGGCTACACCTTC. This sequence encodes CASSYLQGARVYGYTF.

CDR3 DNA: TGTGCCACCTACGGCGTGACAGGCCTAAAAGAACTAGCCAAAAACATTCAGTACTTC. As protein: CATYGVTGLKELAKNIQYF. This chain joins TRBV15 and TRBJ2-4; possibly TRBD1 for D (6 bases). CDR1 is LNHNV and CDR2 is YYDKDF in the germline V gene (reference sequence). Trimming stripped 8 bases from V and 0 bases from J, with 26 bases between. CDR3 length equals 19 residues.

The chain has TRBV6-4 and TRBJ2-3; D is perhaps TRBD1 (6 bases). V lost 2 bases, J lost 4 bases, and 13 bases lay in between. CDR3 size: 15 residues. Looked up from germline, CDR1 is MRHNA and CDR2 is SNTAGT. CDR3: CASSDGVRGSDTQYF. CDR3 nucleotides: TGTGCCAGCAGTGACGGCGTTAGGGGGTCAGATACGCAGTATTTT.

The V call is TRBV29-1, the J call TRBJ2-3; D unclear. V dropped 5 bases and J dropped 0 bases, with 21 bases sitting between them. The germline gives CDR1 SQVTM, CDR2 ANQGSEA. CDR3 length: 17 amino acids. This CDR3 reads CSVRKVRTITSTDTQYF. DNA for the CDR3: TGCAGCGTTCGAAAGGTTAGGACCATAACCAGCACAGATACGCAGTATTTT.

The chain is built from TRBV5-1 and TRBJ2-7; possible D gene TRBD2, 6 bases. V was shortened by 4 bases and J by 0 bases, with 38 bases between the two germline ends. Germline V lookup: CDR1 SGHRS, CDR2 YFSETQ. This CDR3 has 23 amino acids. CDR3 nucleotide sequence: TGCGCCAGCAGCGACCCAGGACCGTCTCCGGGACTCCCTTTTGGGACGAGCTCCTACGAGCAGTACTTC. It encodes CASSDPGPSPGLPFGTSSYEQYF. The full variable domain, in which reference TRBV5-1 and TRBJ2-7 provide the parts outside the CDR3, is KAGVTQTPRYLIKTRGQQVTLSCSPISGHRSVSWYQQTPGQGLQFLFEYFSETQRNKGNFPGRFSGRQFSNSRSEMNVSTLELGDSALYLCASSDPGPSPGLPFGTSSYEQYFGPGTRLTVT.

V gene TRBV4-1 combines with J gene TRBJ1-5; the D is unclear. The CDR3 loop spans 13 amino acids. Germline-derived CDR1 and CDR2 are MGHRA and YSYEKL. Trimming cost V 4 bases and J 5 bases, with 9 bases left between them. The CDR3 spells CASSRGMDQPQHF. CDR3 DNA sequence: TGCGCCAGCAGCCGAGGTATGGATCAGCCCCAGCATTTT.

The chain recombines TRBV7-3 with TRBJ2-2; 8 bases are a match to TRBD1. The CDR3 totals 18 residues. The ends lost 0 bases at V and 7 bases at J; junction bases unmatched: 13. Germline V gene lookup returns CDR1 SGHTA and CDR2 FQGTGA. CDR3 amino acids: CASSLTGSGGGSYGELFF. The CDR3 region has the DNA TGTGCCAGCAGCTTAACTGGTTCAGGGGGCGGTTCTTACGGGGAGCTGTTTTTT.